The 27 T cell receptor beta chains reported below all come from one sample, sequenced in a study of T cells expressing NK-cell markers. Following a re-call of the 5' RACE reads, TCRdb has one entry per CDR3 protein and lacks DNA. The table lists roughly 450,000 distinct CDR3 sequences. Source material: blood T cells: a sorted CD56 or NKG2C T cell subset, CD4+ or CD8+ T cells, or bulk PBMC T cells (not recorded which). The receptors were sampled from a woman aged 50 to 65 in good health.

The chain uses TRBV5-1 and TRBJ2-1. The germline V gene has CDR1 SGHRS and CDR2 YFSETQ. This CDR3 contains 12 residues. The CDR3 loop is CASSLGLDEQFF.

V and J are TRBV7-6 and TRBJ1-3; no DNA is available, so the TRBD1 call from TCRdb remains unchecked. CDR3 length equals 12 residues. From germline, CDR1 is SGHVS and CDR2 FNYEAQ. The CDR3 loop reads CASGGGGNTIYF.

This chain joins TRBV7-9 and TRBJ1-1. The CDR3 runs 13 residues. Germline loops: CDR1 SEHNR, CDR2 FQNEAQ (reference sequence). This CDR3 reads CASSSWVGTEAFF.

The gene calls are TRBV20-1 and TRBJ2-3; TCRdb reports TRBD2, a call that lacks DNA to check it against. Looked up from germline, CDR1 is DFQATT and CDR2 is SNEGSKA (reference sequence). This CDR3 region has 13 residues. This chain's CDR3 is CSARMDYPDTQYF.

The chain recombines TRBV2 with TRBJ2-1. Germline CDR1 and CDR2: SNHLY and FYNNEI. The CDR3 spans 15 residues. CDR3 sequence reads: CASSESFRRYNEQFF.

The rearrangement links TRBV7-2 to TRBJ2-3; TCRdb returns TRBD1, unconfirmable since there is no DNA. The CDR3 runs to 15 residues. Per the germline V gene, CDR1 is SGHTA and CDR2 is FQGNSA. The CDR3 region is CASSLGQGAEDTQYF.

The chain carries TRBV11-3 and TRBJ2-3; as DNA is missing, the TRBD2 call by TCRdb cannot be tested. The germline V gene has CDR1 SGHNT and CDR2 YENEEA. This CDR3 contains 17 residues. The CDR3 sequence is CASSLAGLAGTGDTQYF.

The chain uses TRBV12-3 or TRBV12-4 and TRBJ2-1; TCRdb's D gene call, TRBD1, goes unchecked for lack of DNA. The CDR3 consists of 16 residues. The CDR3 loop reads CASSFFGQGGVNEQFF.

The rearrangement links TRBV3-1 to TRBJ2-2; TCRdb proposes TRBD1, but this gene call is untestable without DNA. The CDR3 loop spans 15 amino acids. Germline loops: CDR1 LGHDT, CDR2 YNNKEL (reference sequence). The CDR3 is CASSQAGVVPGELFF.

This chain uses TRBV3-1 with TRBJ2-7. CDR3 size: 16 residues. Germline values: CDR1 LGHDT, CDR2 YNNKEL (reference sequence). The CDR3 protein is CASSPSSWPRNSEQYF.

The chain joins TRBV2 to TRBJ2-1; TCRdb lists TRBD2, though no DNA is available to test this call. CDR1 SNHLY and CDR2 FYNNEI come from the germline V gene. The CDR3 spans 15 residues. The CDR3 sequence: CASSEKQAVRDEQFF.

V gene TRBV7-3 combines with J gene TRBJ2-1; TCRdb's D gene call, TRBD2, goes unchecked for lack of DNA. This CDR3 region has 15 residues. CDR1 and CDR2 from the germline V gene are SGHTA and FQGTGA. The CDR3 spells CASSLDGAGGYEQFF.

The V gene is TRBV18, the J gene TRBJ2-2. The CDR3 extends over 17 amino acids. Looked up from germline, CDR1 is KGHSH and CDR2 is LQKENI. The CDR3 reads CASSPRAGFVNTGELFF.

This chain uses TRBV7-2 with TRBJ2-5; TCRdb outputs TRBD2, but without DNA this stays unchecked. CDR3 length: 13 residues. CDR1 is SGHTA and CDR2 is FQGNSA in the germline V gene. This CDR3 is CASSGRVIETQYF.

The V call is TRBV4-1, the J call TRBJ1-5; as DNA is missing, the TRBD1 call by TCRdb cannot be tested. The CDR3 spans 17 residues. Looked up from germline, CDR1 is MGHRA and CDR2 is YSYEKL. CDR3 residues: CASSQDRVWDLDRGQHF.

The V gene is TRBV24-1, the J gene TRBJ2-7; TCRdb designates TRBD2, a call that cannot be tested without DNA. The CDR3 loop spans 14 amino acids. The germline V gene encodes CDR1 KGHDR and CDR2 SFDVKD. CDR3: CATSPAGPSYEQYF.

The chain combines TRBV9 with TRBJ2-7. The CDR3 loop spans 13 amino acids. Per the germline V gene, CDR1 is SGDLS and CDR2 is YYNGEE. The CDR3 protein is CASSVGWGSEQYF.

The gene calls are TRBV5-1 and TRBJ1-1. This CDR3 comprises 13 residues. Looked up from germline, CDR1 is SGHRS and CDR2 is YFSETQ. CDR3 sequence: CASNIDRNTEAFF.

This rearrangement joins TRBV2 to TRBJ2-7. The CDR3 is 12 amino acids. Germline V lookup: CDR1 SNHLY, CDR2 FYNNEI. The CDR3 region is CASSEVWYEQYF.

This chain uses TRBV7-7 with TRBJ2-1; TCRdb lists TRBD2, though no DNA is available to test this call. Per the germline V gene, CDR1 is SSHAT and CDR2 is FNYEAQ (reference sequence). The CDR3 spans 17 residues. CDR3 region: CASSLALSASGRTEQFF.

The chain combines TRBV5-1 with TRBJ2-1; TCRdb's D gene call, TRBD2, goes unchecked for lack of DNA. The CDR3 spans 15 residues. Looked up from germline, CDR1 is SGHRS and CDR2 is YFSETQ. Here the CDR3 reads CASSSVLAGGNEQFF.

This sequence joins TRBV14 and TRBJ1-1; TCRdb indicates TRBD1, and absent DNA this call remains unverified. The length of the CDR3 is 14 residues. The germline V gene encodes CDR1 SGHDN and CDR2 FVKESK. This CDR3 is CASSRDRGLTEAFF.

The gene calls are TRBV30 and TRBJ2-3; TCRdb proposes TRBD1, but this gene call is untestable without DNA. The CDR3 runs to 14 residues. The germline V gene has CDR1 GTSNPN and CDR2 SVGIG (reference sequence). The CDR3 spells CAWRGPGVVGAQYF.

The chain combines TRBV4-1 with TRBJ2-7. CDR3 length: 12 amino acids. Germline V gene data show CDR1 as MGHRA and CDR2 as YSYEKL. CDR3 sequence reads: CASSQQRSEQYF.

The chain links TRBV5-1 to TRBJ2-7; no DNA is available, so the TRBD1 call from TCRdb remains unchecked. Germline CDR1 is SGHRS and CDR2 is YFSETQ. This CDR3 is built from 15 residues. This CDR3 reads CASSLGVQGAPEQYF.

The CDR3 reads CSASGTGGRNEQFF. This chain joins TRBV20-1 and TRBJ2-1; TCRdb's D gene call, TRBD1, goes unchecked for lack of DNA. Germline V CDR1 and CDR2: DFQATT, SNEGSKA (reference sequence). The CDR3 sequence is 14 residues long.

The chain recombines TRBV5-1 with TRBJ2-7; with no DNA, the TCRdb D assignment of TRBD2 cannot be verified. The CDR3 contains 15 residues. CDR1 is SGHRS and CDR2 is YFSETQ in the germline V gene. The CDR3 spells CASSLDVAGLGEQYF.